A selection of T cell receptor beta chains follows, all from one sample in a study of tissue T cells after allogeneic stem cell transplantation. TCRdb keeps only in-frame clones here, not all; method: immunoSEQ multiplex PCR. The sample lists roughly 9,700 clones, roughly three fifths occurring once. The material was tissue from the ileum, obtained at autopsy. The source of these receptors is a woman aged 18-55 years with breast cancer. CDR3s include the opening cysteine and the closing phenylalanine or tryptophan. D genes are given only for firm matches. Only some rows state a clone size, as once, few, many or a class for expanded clones.

-	TRBV10-3	TRBJ1-1	-	CAISELGWTEAFF	TGTGCCATCAGTGAACTGGGGTGGACTGAAGCTTTCTTT
-	TRBV19	TRBJ2-7	medium-sized	CASSRTGVSYEQYF	TGTGCCAGTAGTAGGACGGGAGTATCTTACGAGCAGTACTTC
-	TRBV29-1	TRBJ2-7	-	CSVEVTGDSYEQYF	TGCAGCGTTGAGGTGACAGGTGACTCCTACGAGCAGTACTTC
-	TRBV5-4	TRBJ1-2	-	CASSRDPGRSNGYTF	TGTGCCAGCAGCCGCGACCCGGGACGTTCAAATGGCTACACCTTC
-	TRBV6-4	TRBJ2-1	-	CATSLVDEQFF	TGTGCCACCAGTTTGGTTGATGAGCAGTTCTTC
TRBD2	TRBV2	TRBJ2-2	-	CASIREGNTGELFF	TGTGCCAGCATCAGGGAGGGGAACACCGGGGAGCTGTTTTTT
-	TRBV11-1	TRBJ1-3	-	CASSLATGRDTIYF	TGTGCCAGCAGCTTAGCGACGGGGAGAGACACCATATATTTT
-	TRBV10-3	TRBJ1-6	-	CAAEGHLNNSPLHF	TGTGCCGCGGAGGGACACCTTAATAATTCACCCCTCCACTTT
TRBD2	TRBV20-1	TRBJ2-3	-	CSASGGRANWADTQYF	TGCAGTGCTAGTGGCGGGAGGGCCAACTGGGCAGATACGCAGTATTTT
TRBD1	TRBV5-4	TRBJ1-2	-	CASSWPGQGAYGYTF	TGTGCCAGCAGCTGGCCGGGACAGGGGGCGTATGGCTACACCTTC
-	TRBV7-2	TRBJ2-5	-	CASSLTMETQYF	TGTGCCAGCAGCTTAACTATGGAGACCCAGTACTTC
TRBD1	TRBV30	TRBJ2-7	-	CAWSPVTGAYEQYF	TGTGCCTGGAGTCCCGTGACAGGGGCCTACGAGCAGTACTTC
-	TRBV12-3/TRBV12-4	TRBJ2-5	once	CASSLRGAQYF	TGTGCCAGCAGTCTCAGGGGTGCCCAGTACTTC
TRBD2	TRBV7-2	TRBJ2-7	-	CASSLTSGIHEQYF	TGTGCCAGCAGCTTGACTAGCGGGATTCACGAGCAGTACTTC
TRBD1	TRBV2	TRBJ2-7	-	CASSQQGGEQYF	TGTGCCAGCAGTCAACAGGGGGGCGAGCAGTACTTC
TRBD1	TRBV30	TRBJ2-3	few	CAWRDRGGLGPSTDTQYF	TGTGCCTGGAGGGACAGGGGAGGTTTAGGTCCTAGCACAGATACGCAGTATTTT
-	TRBV10-3	TRBJ1-5	once	CAISEGQGLGQPQHF	TGTGCCATCAGTGAGGGGCAGGGTTTGGGGCAGCCCCAGCATTTT
TRBD1	TRBV27	TRBJ2-2	-	CASSPDRAHTGELFF	TGTGCCAGCAGTCCCGACAGGGCCCACACCGGGGAGCTGTTTTTT
TRBD2	TRBV10-3	TRBJ2-1	-	CAVRSSGSEQFF	TGTGCCGTTAGGTCTAGCGGGAGCGAGCAGTTCTTC
-	TRBV6-1	TRBJ2-7	-	CASRGGPVEQYF	TGTGCCAGCAGGGGGGGCCCGGTCGAGCAGTACTTC
-	TRBV30	TRBJ1-3	medium-sized	CACGRGSSGNTIYF	TGTGCCTGTGGTAGGGGATCCTCTGGAAACACCATATATTTT
TRBD2	TRBV4-3	TRBJ2-7	-	CASSPGLAGPYEQYF	TGCGCCAGCAGTCCCGGACTAGCGGGCCCCTACGAGCAGTACTTC